This T cell receptor beta chain was obtained from a study of shared clonotypes between healthy human individuals. For the study at large: There were three CD4 naive, three CD4 memory, two CD8 naive and one CD8 memory plates per donor.

Every subset's genomic DNA went evenly onto several immunoSEQ plates. Sequenced by immunoSEQ multiplex PCR; TCRdb stores in-frame clones only, minus some. Here the sample spans millions of clones, 85% to 95% being singletons. Study findings and constraints: Clonotype sharing among donors was expected to depend on sequencing depth.

Comment on this clone: The antigen is unknown.

Losses at the gene ends were 6 bases for V and 4 bases for J; bases not matched to a gene: 10. Germline lookup yields CDR1 MNHEY and CDR2 SVGAGI. The CDR3 has 15 amino acids. This TCR derives from a man aged 18 to 30 in good health. Specimen: naive CD4+ T cells sorted from blood. Specified subset: CD45RA+ positively selected. J is TRBJ1-1 and V is TRBV6-5; TRBD1 matches at 8 bases. CDR3 coding DNA: TGTGCCAGCAGCAAGGACAGGGTGAAGGGCACTGAAGCTTTCTTT. Encoded protein: CASSKDRVKGTEAFF.